This T cell receptor (beta chain) derives from a study of blood T cell repertoires in COVID-19. Study-level information: Sites across the United States, Italy and Spain contributed samples from acute and convalescent COVID-19. PBMCs, B-cell-depleted T cells, or T cells were the source of the cDNA or gDNA that made up the material.

Germline CDR1 reads SEHNR; CDR2 reads FQNEAQ (reference sequence). This CDR3 has 15 residues. Trimming took 6 bases from V and 2 from J; bases not matched to a gene: 10. Original data processing: Estimated nucleated cell counts came from reference gene primer amplification. Only in-frame clones appear in the TCRdb table, and some are missing; sequencing was by immunoSEQ multiplex PCR. V and J calls and clone size follow that table, whereas D and trimming were derived from the DNA. This sample has roughly 200,000 clones, with 88% found just once. The rearrangement joins TRBV7-9 to TRBJ2-7; 7 positions match TRBD1. The origin of this receptor is a woman aged 25-40 years with acute or convalescent COVID-19. Source material: peripheral blood. In DNA, the CDR3 is TGTGCCAGCAGTCCTACCGGGACAGAGGCCTACGAGCAGTACTTC. It translates to CASSPTGTEAYEQYF.